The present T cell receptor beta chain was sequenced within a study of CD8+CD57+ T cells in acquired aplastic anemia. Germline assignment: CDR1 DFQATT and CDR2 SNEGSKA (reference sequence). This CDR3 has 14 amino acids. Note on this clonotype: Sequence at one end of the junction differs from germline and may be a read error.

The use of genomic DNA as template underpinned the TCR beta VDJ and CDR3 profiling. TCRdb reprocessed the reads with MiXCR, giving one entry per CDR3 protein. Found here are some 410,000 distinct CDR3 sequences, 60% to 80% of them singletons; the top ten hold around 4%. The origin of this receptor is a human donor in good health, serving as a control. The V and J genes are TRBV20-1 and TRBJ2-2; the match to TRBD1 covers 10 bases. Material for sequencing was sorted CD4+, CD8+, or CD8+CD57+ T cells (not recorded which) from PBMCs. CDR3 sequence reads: CSATPGTGAGELFF. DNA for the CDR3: TGCAGTGCGACCCCCGGGACAGGGGCAGGGGAGCTGTTTTTC.